The 11 T cell receptor beta chains below all came from one sample that was sequenced in a study of T cell responses to AZD1222 COVID-19 vaccine. Assay used: immunoSEQ multiplex PCR; TCRdb lists only in-frame clones, some missing. The sample includes some 120,000 clones, about 88% of them seen just once. This specimen was peripheral blood, taken 28 days after the second AZD1222 dose. The receptors come from an adult who received the AZD1222 COVID-19 vaccine.

The rearrangement links TRBV27 to TRBJ2-7; D ambiguous. Germline assignment: CDR1 MNHEY and CDR2 SMNVEV (reference sequence). The germline V and J ends were trimmed by 2 bases and 0 bases, with 5 bases remaining between them. CDR3 length: 13 residues. CDR3: CASSLQVSYEQYF. CDR3 nucleotides: TGTGCCAGCAGTTTACAGGTCTCCTACGAGCAGTACTTC.

This clone was recorded once. This sequence joins TRBV6-5 and TRBJ2-3, with 13 bases lining up with TRBD2. This CDR3 contains 15 residues. Trimming took 7 bases from V and 6 from J; bases not matched to a gene: 7. Germline CDR1 reads MNHEY; CDR2 reads SVGAGI. The CDR3 is CASTELAGGLDTQYF. The CDR3 coding sequence is TGTGCCAGCACGGAACTAGCGGGGGGGCTGGATACGCAGTATTTT.

The chain carries TRBV7-9 and TRBJ2-7; 8 nucleotides agree with TRBD1. The germline V gene encodes CDR1 SEHNR and CDR2 FQNEAQ (reference sequence). CDR3 size: 14 residues. V trimming: 5 bases; J trimming: 3 bases; junction bases outside the gene matches: 6. The CDR3 DNA is TGTGCCAGCAGCCCAAGGACAGGGAACTACGAGCAGTACTTC. It codes for CASSPRTGNYEQYF.

The chain links TRBV30 to TRBJ1-1; 7 nucleotides line up with TRBD1. Germline assignment: CDR1 GTSNPN and CDR2 SVGIG (reference sequence). V lost 3 bases to trimming and J lost 5 bases; unmatched junction nucleotides: 12. This CDR3 has 15 amino acids. The chain's CDR3 is CAWRAGTASGTEAFF. The CDR3 region has the DNA TGTGCCTGGAGAGCGGGGACAGCCTCGGGGACTGAAGCTTTCTTT.

The chain has TRBV11-2 and TRBJ1-3, with 8 bases aligning to TRBD1. V shed 6 bases, J shed 7 bases, and the junction held 8 bases outside the gene matches. The germline CDR1 and CDR2 sequences are SGHAT and FQNNGV. The CDR3 sequence is 14 residues long. The CDR3 reads CASSLGQGANTIYF. The CDR3 bases are TGTGCCAGCAGTCTCGGGCAGGGGGCGAACACCATATATTTT.

In this sample, this clone turned up a few times. The rearrangement uses TRBV5-1 and TRBJ1-4; 10 positions agree with TRBD1. J gave up 2 bases and V 0 bases, and 4 bases lay outside the gene matches. CDR3 size: 17 residues. Germline V gives CDR1 SGHRS, CDR2 YFSETQ. This CDR3 reads CASSLGTGGMTNEKLFF. DNA of the CDR3: TGCGCCAGCAGCTTGGGGACAGGGGGTATGACTAATGAAAAACTGTTTTTT.

The chain is built from TRBV4-3 and TRBJ2-3, with a tentative D call TRBD2 (5 bases). The germline CDR1 and CDR2 sequences are LGHNA and YSLEER. This CDR3 is 16 amino acids long. The ends were cut back, 1 base at V and 5 bases at J, with 16 bases in the middle. The DNA for the CDR3 is TGCGCCAGCAGCCAAGGCTCGGCCCTAGGAGGAGATACGCAGTATTTT. Amino acid sequence: CASSQGSALGGDTQYF.

The chain couples TRBV20-1 to TRBJ1-5; D is unresolved. V shed 3 bases and J shed 4 bases, with 13 bases lying between them. Germline values: CDR1 DFQATT, CDR2 SNEGSKA (reference sequence). This CDR3 contains 14 residues. CDR3 DNA sequence: TGCAGTGCTAGTGGCGGGATTTGGAATCAGCCCCAGCATTTT. The encoded protein is CSASGGIWNQPQHF.

This clone turned up a few times. Here the CDR3 DNA reads TGTGCCTGGAGTTTCCTAGCGGGGGGGGGCAATGAGCAGTTCTTC. Encoded protein: CAWSFLAGGGNEQFF. The chain uses TRBV30 and TRBJ2-1, with 12 nucleotides matching TRBD2. From germline, CDR1 is GTSNPN and CDR2 SVGIG (reference sequence). V was pared by 2 bases and J by 6 bases, with 5 bases of the junction left unmatched. The CDR3 length is 15 residues.

V usage is TRBV7-2 and J usage is TRBJ2-3, with D possibly TRBD2 on 7 matching bases. Looked up from germline, CDR1 is SGHTA and CDR2 is FQGNSA. The ends were cut back, 8 bases at V and 6 bases at J, with 18 bases in the middle. The CDR3 sequence is 14 residues long. CDR3 amino acids: CASRRGGAGDTQYF. In DNA form, the CDR3 reads TGTGCCAGCCGGAGAGGGGGGGCCGGGGATACGCAGTATTTT.

The chain employs TRBV19 and TRBJ1-6; possible D gene TRBD1, 5 bases. CDR1 LNHDA and CDR2 SQIVND come from the germline V gene (reference sequence). The CDR3 length is 15 residues. Trimming stripped 0 bases from V and 5 bases from J, with 8 bases between. CDR3 DNA: TGTGCCAGTAGTATAGATGGGGGAAATAATTCACCCCTCCACTTT. This encodes CASSIDGGNNSPLHF. Full variable domain (rest looked up from reference TRBV19 and TRBJ1-6): DGGITQSPKYLFRKEGQNVTLSCEQNLNHDAMYWYRQDPGQGLRLIYYSQIVNDFQKGDIAEGYSVSREKKESFPLTVTSAQKNPTAFYLCASSIDGGNNSPLHFGNGTRLTVT.